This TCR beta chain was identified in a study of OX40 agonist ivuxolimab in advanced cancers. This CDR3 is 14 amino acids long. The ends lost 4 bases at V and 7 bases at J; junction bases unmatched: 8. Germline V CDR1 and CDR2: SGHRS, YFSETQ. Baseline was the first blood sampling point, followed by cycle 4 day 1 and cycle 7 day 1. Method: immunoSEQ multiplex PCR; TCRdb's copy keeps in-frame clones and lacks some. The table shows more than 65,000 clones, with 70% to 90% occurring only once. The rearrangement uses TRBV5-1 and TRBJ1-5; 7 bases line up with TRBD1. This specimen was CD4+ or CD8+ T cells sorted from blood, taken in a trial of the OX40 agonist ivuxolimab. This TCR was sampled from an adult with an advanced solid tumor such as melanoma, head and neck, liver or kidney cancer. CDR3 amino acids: CASSQGQVGQPQHF. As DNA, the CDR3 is TGCGCCAGCAGCCAAGGACAGGTCGGCCAGCCCCAGCATTTT.